The clone carrying this T cell receptor beta chain was seen a handful of times. Its antigen is unidentified. Universal primer sites and UMIs were introduced during 5'RACE template-switching synthesis of TCR cDNA. TCRdb re-called the 5' RACE reads through MiXCR, storing one row per CDR3 protein. The sample yields about 340,000 distinct CDR3 sequences, about 4% seen once. The CDR3 runs to 15 residues. V was pared by 4 bases and J by 5 bases, with 17 bases between. The data stem from a study of T cells after yellow fever vaccination. Across the whole study: The SMART-Seq v4 Ultra Low Input method served to prepare the low-cell-number fractions.

Study findings and constraints: Re-detected after boosting: most primary clones, 96% of CD4 and over 80% of CD8. Peak timing came faster in the weaker secondary response, day 5 versus 15.

This material consisted of PBMCs, taken 5 days after the yellow fever booster vaccination. The gene calls are TRBV12-3 or TRBV12-4 and TRBJ2-5; D is ambiguous. This sequence originates from a man aged 18 to 30 who received the YFV17D yellow fever vaccine. The CDR3 nucleotides are TGTGCCAGCAGTTCCTCCTATATGGGTATGGAGACCCAGTACTTC. Translation: CASSSSYMGMETQYF.